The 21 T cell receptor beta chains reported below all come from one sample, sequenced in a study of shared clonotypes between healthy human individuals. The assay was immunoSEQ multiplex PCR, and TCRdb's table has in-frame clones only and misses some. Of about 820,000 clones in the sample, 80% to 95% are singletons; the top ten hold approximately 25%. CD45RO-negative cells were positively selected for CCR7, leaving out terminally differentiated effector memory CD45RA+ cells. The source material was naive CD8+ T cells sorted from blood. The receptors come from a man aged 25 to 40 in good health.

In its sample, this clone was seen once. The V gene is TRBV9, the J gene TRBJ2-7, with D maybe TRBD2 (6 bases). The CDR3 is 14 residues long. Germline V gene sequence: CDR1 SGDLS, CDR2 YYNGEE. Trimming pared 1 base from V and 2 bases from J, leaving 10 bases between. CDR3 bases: TGTGCCAGCAGCGTACAGGCGGGAACCTACGAGCAGTACTTC. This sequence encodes CASSVQAGTYEQYF.

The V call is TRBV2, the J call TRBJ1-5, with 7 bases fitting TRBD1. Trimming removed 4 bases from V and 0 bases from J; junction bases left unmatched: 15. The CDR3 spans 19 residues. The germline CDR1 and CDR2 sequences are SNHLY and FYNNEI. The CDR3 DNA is TGTGCCAGCAGTGGGGACAGAAAAAAAGGTAGTGATAGCAATCAGCCCCAGCATTTT. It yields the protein CASSGDRKKGSDSNQPQHF.

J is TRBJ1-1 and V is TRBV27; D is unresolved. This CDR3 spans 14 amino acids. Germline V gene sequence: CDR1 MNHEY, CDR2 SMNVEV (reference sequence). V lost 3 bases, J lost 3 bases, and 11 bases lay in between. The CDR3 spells CASSFRRRDTEAFF. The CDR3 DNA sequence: TGTGCCAGCAGTTTCCGACGGAGAGACACTGAAGCTTTCTTT.

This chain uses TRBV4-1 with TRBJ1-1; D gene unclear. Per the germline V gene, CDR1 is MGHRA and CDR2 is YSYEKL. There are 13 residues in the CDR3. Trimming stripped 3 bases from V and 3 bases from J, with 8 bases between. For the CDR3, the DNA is TGCGCCAGCAGCCAGGAGGATTACACTGAAGCTTTCTTT. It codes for CASSQEDYTEAFF.

In DNA, the CDR3 is TGTGCCTGGCGGGGAAGGATGGCCCCTGGCTACACCTTC. As protein: CAWRGRMAPGYTF. The rearrangement joins TRBV30 to TRBJ1-2; D gene unclear. Germline-derived CDR1 and CDR2 are GTSNPN and SVGIG (reference sequence). The CDR3 totals 13 residues. Trimming stripped 5 bases from V and 7 bases from J, with 17 bases between.

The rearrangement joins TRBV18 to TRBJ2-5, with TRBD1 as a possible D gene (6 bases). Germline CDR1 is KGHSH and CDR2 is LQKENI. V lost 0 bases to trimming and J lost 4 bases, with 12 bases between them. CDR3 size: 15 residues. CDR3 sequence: CASSPPRQGSETQYF. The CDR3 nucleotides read TGTGCCAGCTCACCACCGCGGCAGGGGTCAGAGACCCAGTACTTC.

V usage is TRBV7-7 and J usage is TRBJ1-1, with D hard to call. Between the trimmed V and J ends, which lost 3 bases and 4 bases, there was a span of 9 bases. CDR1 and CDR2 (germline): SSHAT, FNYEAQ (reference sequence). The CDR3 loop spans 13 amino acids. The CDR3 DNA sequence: TGTGCCAGCAGCTTGGGGAGCGGCACTGAAGCTTTCTTT. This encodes CASSLGSGTEAFF. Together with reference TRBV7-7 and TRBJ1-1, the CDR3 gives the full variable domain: GAGVSQSPRYKVTKRGQDVTLRCDPISSHATLYWYQQALGQGPEFLTYFNYEAQPDKSGLPSDRFSAERPEGSISTLTIQRTEQRDSAMYRCASSLGSGTEAFFGQGTRLTVV.

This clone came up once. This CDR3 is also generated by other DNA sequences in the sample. CDR3 region: CASSPGPSYEQYF. The CDR3 DNA follows: TGTGCCAGCAGCCCCGGACCCAGCTACGAGCAGTACTTC. The chain uses TRBV11-2 and TRBJ2-7; D gene uncertain. The germline V gene has CDR1 SGHAT and CDR2 FQNNGV. The CDR3 runs to 13 residues. The germline V and J ends were trimmed by 5 bases and 3 bases, with 11 bases remaining between them.

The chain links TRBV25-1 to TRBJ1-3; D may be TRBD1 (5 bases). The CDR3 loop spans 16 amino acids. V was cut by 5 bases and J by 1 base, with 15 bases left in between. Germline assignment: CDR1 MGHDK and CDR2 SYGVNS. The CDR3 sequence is CASSLGQGESGNTIYF. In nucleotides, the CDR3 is TGTGCCAGCAGTTTGGGGCAGGGCGAGTCTGGAAACACCATATATTTT.

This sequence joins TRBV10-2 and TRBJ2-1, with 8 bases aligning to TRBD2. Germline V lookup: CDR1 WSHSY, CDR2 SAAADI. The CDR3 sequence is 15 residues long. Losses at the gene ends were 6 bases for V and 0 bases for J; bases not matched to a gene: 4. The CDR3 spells CASRVSGSSYNEQFF. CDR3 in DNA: TGCGCCAGCAGAGTGAGCGGGAGCTCCTACAATGAGCAGTTCTTC.

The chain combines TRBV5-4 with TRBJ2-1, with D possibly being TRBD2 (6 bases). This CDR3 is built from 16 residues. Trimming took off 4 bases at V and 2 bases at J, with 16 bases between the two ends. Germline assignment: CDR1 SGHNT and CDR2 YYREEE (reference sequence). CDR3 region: CASSTEGLGAYNEQFF. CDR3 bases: TGTGCCAGCAGCACCGAGGGACTCGGGGCCTACAATGAGCAGTTCTTC.

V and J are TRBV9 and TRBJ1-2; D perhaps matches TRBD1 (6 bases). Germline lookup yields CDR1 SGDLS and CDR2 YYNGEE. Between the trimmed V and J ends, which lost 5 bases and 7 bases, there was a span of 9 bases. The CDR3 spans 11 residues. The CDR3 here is CASREGGGYTF. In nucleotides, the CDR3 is TGTGCCAGCAGAGAGGGGGGTGGCTACACCTTC.

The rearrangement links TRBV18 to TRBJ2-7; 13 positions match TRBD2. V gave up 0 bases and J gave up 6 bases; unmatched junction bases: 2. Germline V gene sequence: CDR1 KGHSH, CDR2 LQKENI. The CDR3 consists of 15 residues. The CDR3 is CASSPPTSGRLEQYF. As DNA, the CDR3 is TGTGCCAGCTCACCACCGACTAGCGGGAGGCTCGAGCAGTACTTC.

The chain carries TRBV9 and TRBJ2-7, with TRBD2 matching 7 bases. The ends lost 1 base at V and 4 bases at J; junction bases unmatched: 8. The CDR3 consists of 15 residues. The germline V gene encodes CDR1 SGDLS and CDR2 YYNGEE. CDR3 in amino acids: CASSVYAGASYEQYF. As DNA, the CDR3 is TGTGCCAGCAGCGTATACGCGGGAGCTAGTTACGAGCAGTACTTC.

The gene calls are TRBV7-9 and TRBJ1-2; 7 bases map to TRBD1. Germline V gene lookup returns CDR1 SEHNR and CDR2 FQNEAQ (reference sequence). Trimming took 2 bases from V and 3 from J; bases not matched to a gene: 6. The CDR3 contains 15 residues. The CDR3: CASSLRQGLDYGYTF. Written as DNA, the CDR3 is TGTGCCAGCAGCTTAAGACAGGGCCTGGACTATGGCTACACCTTC. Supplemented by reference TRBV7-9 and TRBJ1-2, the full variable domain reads DTGVSQNPRHKITKRGQNVTFRCDPISEHNRLYWYRQTLGQGPEFLTYFQNEAQLEKSRLLSDRFSAERPKGSFSTLEIQRTEQGDSAMYLCASSLRQGLDYGYTFGSGTRLTVV.

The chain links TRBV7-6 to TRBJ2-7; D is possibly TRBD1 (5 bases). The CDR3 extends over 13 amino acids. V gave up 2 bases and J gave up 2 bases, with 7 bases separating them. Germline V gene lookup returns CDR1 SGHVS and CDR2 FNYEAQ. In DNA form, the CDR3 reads TGTGCCAGCAGCTTAAGGGGCGCCTACGAGCAGTACTTC. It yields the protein CASSLRGAYEQYF.

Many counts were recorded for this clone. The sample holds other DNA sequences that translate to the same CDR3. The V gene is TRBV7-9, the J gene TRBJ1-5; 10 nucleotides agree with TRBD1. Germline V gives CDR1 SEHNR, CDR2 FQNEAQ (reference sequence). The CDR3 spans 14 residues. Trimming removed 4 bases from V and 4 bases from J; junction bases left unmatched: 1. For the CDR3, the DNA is TGTGCCAGCAGCTCGGACAGGGGGAATCAGCCCCAGCATTTT. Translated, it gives CASSSDRGNQPQHF.

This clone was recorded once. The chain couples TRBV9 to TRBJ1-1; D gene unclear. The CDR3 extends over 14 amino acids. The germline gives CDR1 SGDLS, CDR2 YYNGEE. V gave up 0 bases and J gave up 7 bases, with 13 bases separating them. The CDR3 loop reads CASSVVTQRDEAFF. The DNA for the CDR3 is TGTGCCAGCAGCGTAGTAACACAACGGGATGAAGCTTTCTTT.

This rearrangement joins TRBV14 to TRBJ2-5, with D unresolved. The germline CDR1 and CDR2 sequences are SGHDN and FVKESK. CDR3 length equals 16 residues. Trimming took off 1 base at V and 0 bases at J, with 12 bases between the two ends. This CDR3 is CASSQGLFGYQETQYF. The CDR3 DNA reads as TGTGCCAGCAGCCAAGGGCTATTCGGCTACCAAGAGACCCAGTACTTC.

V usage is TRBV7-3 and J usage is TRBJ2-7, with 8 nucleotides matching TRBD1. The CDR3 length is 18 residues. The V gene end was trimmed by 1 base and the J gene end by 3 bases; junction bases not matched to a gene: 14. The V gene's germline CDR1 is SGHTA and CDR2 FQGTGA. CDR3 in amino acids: CASSLMAGGDGWSYEQYF. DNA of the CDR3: TGTGCCAGCAGCTTAATGGCAGGGGGCGATGGTTGGAGCTACGAGCAGTACTTC.

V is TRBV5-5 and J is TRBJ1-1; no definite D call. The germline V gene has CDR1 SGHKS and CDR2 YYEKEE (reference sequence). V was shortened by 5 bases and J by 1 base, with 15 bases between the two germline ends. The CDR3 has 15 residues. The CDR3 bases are TGTGCCAGCAGTTTGTGGAATGACGGGAACACTGAAGCTTTCTTT. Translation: CASSLWNDGNTEAFF.